Presented here are 11 T cell receptor beta chains from one specimen sequenced in a study of blood T cell repertoires in COVID-19. Sequenced by immunoSEQ multiplex PCR; TCRdb stores in-frame clones only, minus some. The sample yields 160,000 or so clones, about 80% seen once. Sequencing was performed on peripheral blood. The receptors stem from a man aged 55 to 70 with acute or convalescent COVID-19.

This clone was seen more than once but under ten times. The rearrangement uses TRBV7-2 and TRBJ2-3; TRBD2 matches at 10 bases. V lost 5 bases to trimming and J lost 6 bases; unmatched junction nucleotides: 5. This CDR3 spans 14 amino acids. The V gene's germline CDR1 is SGHTA and CDR2 FQGNSA. This CDR3 is CASSRSGGADTQYF. The DNA of the CDR3 is TGTGCCAGCAGCCGCAGCGGGGGGGCGGATACGCAGTATTTT.

The CDR3 coding sequence is TGTGCCAGCACCTGGACAGGAAAGAACACCGGGGAGCTGTTTTTT. Its protein is CASTWTGKNTGELFF. The V and J genes are TRBV5-6 and TRBJ2-2; 7 bases are shared with TRBD1. The CDR3 has 15 residues. The V segment lost 6 bases and the J segment 1 base; nucleotides outside the gene matches: 6. Germline V gives CDR1 SGHDT, CDR2 YYEEEE.

CDR3 nucleotide sequence: TGCGCCAGCAGCCTCTGGGACAGCAACTATGGCTACACCTTC. It encodes CASSLWDSNYGYTF. V and J are TRBV5-1 and TRBJ1-2; 7 bases are shared with TRBD1. CDR3 length: 14 residues. V shed 4 bases, J shed 2 bases, and the junction held 5 bases outside the gene matches. Germline V gene sequence: CDR1 SGHRS, CDR2 YFSETQ. The variable domain in full, completed from reference TRBV5-1 and TRBJ1-2, reads KAGVTQTPRYLIKTRGQQVTLSCSPISGHRSVSWYQQTPGQGLQFLFEYFSETQRNKGNFPGRFSGRQFSNSRSEMNVSTLELGDSALYLCASSLWDSNYGYTFGSGTRLTVV.

A few counts support this clone. J is TRBJ2-5 and V is TRBV6-2 or TRBV6-3; 7 positions match TRBD1. Germline lookup yields CDR1 MNHEY and CDR2 SVGEGT. J gave up 3 bases and V 2 bases, and 6 bases lay outside the gene matches. CDR3 length: 15 amino acids. CDR3 coding DNA: TGTGCCAGCAGTTACGCCGGGACAGAAAAAGAGACCCAGTACTTC. This sequence encodes CASSYAGTEKETQYF.

This clone has just one count. The V gene is TRBV6-2 or TRBV6-3, the J gene TRBJ1-3, with no clear D. CDR1 is MNHEY and CDR2 is SVGEGT in the germline V gene. Trimming left V 2 bases short and J 1 base short, with 12 bases between. The CDR3 runs 16 residues. CDR3 coding DNA: TGTGCCAGCAGTTACATCTGGGAGCCATCTGGAAACACCATATATTTT. As protein: CASSYIWEPSGNTIYF.

The chain combines TRBV6-2 or TRBV6-3 with TRBJ1-1; TRBD1 is a possible D gene (5 bases). With 7 bases removed from V and 5 bases from J, the gap between germline ends came to 23 bases. The CDR3 contains 16 residues. The germline V gene encodes CDR1 MNHEY and CDR2 SVGEGT. Written as DNA, the CDR3 is TGTGCCAGCACCCCCCGCGAGAACCGTAGGGGTACTGAAGCTTTCTTT. Protein: CASTPRENRRGTEAFF.

This chain uses TRBV15 with TRBJ1-4; TRBD1 aligns across 9 bases. The CDR3 length is 13 residues. The J segment lost 8 bases and the V segment lost 3 bases, leaving 1 base of the junction unmatched. Germline V gives CDR1 LNHNV, CDR2 YYDKDF (reference sequence). The CDR3 DNA reads TGTGCCACCAGCAGTGGGACAGGGGAAAAACTGTTTTTT. Its translation: CATSSGTGEKLFF.

The chain combines TRBV10-3 with TRBJ2-5; TRBD1 matches 8 bases. The germline CDR1 and CDR2 sequences are ENHRY and SYGVKD. CDR3 length: 15 residues. J lost 2 bases, V lost 4 bases, and 6 bases had no gene match. CDR3: CAISGRQGSQETQYF. DNA of the CDR3: TGTGCCATCAGTGGGAGACAGGGGTCTCAAGAGACCCAGTACTTC.

The chain is built from TRBV19 and TRBJ2-5; 11 nucleotides align to TRBD2. The V segment lost 5 bases and the J segment 4 bases; nucleotides outside the gene matches: 3. CDR3 size: 14 residues. CDR1 LNHDA and CDR2 SQIVND come from the germline V gene (reference sequence). The CDR3: CASSAGLAGETQYF. The CDR3, as DNA: TGTGCCAGTAGTGCCGGACTAGCGGGAGAGACCCAGTACTTC.

This rearrangement joins TRBV29-1 to TRBJ1-2, with TRBD1 matching 9 bases. The CDR3 has 16 amino acids. J gave up 1 base and V 1 base, and 7 bases lay outside the gene matches. Per the germline V gene, CDR1 is SQVTM and CDR2 is ANQGSEA. The CDR3 loop is CSVEGGQGSGNYGYTF. For the CDR3, the DNA is TGCAGCGTTGAAGGGGGACAGGGATCGGGTAACTATGGCTACACCTTC.

This rearrangement joins TRBV7-3 to TRBJ2-1; 7 bases map to TRBD2. CDR3 length equals 15 residues. Trimming removed 2 bases from V and 7 bases from J; junction bases left unmatched: 8. Germline V gene sequence: CDR1 SGHTA, CDR2 FQGTGA. Here the CDR3 reads CASSLGVREGNEQFF. CDR3 coding DNA: TGTGCCAGCAGCTTAGGCGTCAGGGAGGGAAATGAGCAGTTCTTC. The full variable domain, completed using reference TRBV7-3 and TRBJ2-1, is GAGVSQTPSNKVTEKGKYVELRCDPISGHTALYWYRQSLGQGPEFLIYFQGTGAADDSGLPNDRFFAVRPEGSVSTLKIQRTERGDSAVYLCASSLGVREGNEQFFGPGTRLTVL.